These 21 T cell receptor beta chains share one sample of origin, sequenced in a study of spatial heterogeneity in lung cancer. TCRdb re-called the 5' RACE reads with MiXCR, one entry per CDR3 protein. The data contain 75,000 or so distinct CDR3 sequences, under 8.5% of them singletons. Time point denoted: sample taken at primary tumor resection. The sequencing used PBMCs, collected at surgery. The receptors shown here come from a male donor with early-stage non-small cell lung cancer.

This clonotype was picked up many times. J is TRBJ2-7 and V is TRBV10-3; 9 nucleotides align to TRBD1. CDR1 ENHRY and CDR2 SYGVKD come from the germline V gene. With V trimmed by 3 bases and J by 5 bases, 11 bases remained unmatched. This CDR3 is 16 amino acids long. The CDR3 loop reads CAISEPRQGGRDEQYF. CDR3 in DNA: TGTGCCATCAGTGAACCCCGACAGGGGGGACGGGACGAGCAGTACTTC.

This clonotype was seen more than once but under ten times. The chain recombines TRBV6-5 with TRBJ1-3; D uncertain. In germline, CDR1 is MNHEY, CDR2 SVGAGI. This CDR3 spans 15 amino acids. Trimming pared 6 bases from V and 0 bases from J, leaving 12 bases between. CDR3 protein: CASRAGDASGNTIYF. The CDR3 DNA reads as TGTGCCAGCAGGGCGGGAGACGCCTCTGGAAACACCATATATTTT.

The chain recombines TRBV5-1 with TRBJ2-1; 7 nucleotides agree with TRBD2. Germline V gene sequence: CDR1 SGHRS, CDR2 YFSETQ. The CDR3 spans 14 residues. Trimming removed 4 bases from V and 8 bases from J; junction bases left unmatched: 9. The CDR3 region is CASSPSGSAHEQFF. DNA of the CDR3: TGCGCCAGCAGCCCTAGCGGCTCCGCCCATGAGCAGTTCTTC.

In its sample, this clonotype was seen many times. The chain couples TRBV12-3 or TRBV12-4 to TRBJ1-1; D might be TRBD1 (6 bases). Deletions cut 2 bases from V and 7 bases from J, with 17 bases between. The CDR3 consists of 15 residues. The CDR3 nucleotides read TGTGCCAGCAGTTTATACGACAGGAAATACATTGAAGCTTTCTTT. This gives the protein CASSLYDRKYIEAFF.

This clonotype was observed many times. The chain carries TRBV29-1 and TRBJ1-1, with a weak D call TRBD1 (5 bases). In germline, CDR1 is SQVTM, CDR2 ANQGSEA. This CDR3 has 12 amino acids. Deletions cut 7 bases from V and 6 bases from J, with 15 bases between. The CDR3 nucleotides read TGCAGCGGGGAGCCGGGACCAGCTGAAGCTTTCTTT. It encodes CSGEPGPAEAFF.

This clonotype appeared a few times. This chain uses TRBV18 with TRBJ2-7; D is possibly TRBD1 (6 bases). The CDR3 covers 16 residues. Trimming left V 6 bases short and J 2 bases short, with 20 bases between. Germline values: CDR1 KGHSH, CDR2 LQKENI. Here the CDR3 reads CASSQVAGQTTYEQYF. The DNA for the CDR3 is TGTGCCAGCTCGCAAGTAGCTGGACAGACTACCTACGAGCAGTACTTC.

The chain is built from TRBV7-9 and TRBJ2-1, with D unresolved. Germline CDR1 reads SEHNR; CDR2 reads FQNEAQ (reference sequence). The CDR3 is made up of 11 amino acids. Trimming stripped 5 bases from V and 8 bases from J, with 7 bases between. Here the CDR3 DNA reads TGTGCCAGCAGCCCCCTAGATGAGCAGTTCTTC. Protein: CASSPLDEQFF.

CDR3: CASSQDRGPGPRETQYF. The CDR3 nucleotides are TGTGCCAGCAGCCAAGATCGTGGGCCCGGACCAAGAGAGACCCAGTACTTC. The gene calls are TRBV3-1 and TRBJ2-5, with D uncertain. With 0 bases removed from V and 4 bases from J, the gap between germline ends came to 18 bases. CDR1 and CDR2 from the germline V gene are LGHDT and YNNKEL (reference sequence). This CDR3 contains 17 residues.

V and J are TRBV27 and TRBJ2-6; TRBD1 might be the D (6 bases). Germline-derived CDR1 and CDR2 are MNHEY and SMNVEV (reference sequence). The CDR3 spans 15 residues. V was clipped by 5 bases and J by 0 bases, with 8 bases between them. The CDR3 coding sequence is TGTGCCAGCAGTCAGGGGAGCTCTGGGGCCAACGTCCTGACTTTC. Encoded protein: CASSQGSSGANVLTF.

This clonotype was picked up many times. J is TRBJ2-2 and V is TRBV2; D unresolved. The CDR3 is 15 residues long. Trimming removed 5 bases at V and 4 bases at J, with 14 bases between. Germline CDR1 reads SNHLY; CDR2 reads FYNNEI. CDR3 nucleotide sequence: TGTGCCAGCAGTCTTCCCGGCGGATCCACCGGGGAGCTGTTTTTT. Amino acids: CASSLPGGSTGELFF.

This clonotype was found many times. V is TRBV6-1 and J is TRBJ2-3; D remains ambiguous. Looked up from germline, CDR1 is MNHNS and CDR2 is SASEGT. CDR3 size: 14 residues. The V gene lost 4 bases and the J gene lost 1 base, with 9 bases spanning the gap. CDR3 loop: CASSAGQGTDTQYF. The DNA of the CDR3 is TGTGCCAGCAGTGCCGGGCAAGGCACAGATACGCAGTATTTT.

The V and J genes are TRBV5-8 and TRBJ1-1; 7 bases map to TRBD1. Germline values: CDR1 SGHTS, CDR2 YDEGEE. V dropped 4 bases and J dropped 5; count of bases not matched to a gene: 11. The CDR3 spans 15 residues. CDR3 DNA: TGTGCCAGCAGCCCTTACCACGCCAGGGGGACTGAAGCTTTCTTT. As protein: CASSPYHARGTEAFF.

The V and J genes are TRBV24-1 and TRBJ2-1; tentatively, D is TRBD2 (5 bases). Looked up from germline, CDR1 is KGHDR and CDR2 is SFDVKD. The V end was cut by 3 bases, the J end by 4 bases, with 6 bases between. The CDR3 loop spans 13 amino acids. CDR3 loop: CATSDTGYNEQFF. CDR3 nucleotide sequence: TGTGCCACCAGTGATACGGGGTACAATGAGCAGTTCTTC.

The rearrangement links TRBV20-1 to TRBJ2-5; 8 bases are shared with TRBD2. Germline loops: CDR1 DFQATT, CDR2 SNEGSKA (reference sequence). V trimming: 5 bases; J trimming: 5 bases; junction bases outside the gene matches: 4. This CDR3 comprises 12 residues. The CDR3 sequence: CSAWTSWETQYF. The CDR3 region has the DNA TGCAGTGCTTGGACTAGCTGGGAGACCCAGTACTTC.

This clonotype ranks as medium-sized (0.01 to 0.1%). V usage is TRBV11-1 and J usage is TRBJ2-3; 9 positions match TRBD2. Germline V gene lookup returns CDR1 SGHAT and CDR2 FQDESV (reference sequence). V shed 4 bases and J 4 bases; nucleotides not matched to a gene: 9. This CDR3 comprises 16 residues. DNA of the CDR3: TGTGCCAGCAGCTCCTTAGCGGGAGTGGGGGCAGATACGCAGTATTTT. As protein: CASSSLAGVGADTQYF.

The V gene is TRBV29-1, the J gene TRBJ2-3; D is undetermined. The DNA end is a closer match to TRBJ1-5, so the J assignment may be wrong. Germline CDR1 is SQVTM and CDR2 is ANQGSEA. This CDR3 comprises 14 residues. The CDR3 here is CSVEPAGGGDTQHF. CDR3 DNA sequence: TGCAGCGTTGAACCAGCGGGAGGAGGAGATACGCAGCATTTT.

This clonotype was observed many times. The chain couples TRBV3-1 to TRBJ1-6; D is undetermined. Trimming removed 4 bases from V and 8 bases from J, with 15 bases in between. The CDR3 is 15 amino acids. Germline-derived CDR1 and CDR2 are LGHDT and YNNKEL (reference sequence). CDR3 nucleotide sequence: TGTGCCAGCAGCCCAAGTCCCAGTCCGGATTCACCCCTCCACTTT. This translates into CASSPSPSPDSPLHF.

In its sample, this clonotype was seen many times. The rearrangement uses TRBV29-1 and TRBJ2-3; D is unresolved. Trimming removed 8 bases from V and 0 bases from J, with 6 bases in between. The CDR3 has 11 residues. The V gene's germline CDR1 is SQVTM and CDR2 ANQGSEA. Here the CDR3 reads CSTKSTDTQYF. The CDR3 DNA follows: TGCAGCACCAAGAGCACAGATACGCAGTATTTT.

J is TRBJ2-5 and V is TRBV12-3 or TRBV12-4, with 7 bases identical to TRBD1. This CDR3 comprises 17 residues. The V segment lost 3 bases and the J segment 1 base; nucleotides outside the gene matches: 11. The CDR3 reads CASSLGRGSLFQETQYF. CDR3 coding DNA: TGTGCCAGCAGTTTGGGCAGGGGGTCTCTTTTCCAAGAGACCCAGTACTTC.

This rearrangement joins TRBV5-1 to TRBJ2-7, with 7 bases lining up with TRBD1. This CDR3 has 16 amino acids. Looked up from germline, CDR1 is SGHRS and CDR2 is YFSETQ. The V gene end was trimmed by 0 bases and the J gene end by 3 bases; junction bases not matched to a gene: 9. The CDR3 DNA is TGCGCCAGCAGCTTGGAGTTCGGGGACAGCAACTACGAGCAGTACTTC. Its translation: CASSLEFGDSNYEQYF.

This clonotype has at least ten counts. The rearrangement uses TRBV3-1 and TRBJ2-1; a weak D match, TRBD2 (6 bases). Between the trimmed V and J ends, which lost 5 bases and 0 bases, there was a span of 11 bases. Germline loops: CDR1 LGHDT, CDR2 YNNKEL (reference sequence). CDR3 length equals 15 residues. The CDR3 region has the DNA TGTGCCAGCAGCTCCGGAGGGAGCTCCTACAATGAGCAGTTCTTC. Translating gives CASSSGGSSYNEQFF.